This T cell receptor (beta chain) comes out of a study of T cell changes during pregnancy in multiple sclerosis. Assay used: immunoSEQ multiplex PCR; TCRdb lists only in-frame clones, some missing. The sample lists about 68,000 clones; about nine tenths were seen once. Germline V gene data show CDR1 as LNHDA and CDR2 as SQIVND (reference sequence). Trimming removed 3 bases from V and 0 bases from J, with 12 bases in between. There are 15 residues in the CDR3. The chain couples TRBV19 to TRBJ2-7; D remains ambiguous. The sequence came from a female donor with multiple sclerosis, enrolled in a pregnancy study. Source: peripheral blood, taken in the third trimester of pregnancy. The CDR3, as DNA: TGTGCCAGTAGTATCGGGTCCACGCCCTCCTACGAGCAGTACTTC. The encoded protein is CASSIGSTPSYEQYF.